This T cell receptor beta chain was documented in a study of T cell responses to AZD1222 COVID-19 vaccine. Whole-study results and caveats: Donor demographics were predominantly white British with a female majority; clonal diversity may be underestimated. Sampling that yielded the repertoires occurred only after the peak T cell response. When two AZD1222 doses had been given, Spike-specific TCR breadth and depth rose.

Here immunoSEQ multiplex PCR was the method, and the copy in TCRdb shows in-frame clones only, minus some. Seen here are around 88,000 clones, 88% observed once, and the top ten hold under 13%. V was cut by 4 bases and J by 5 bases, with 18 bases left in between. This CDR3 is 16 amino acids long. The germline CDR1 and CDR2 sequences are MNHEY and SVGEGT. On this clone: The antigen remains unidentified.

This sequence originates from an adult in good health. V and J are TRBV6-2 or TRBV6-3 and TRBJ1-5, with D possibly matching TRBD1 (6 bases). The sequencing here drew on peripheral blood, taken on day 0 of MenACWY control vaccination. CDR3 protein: CASSSGLKGGDQPQHF. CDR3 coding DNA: TGTGCCAGCAGTTCCGGACTCAAGGGGGGAGATCAGCCCCAGCATTTT.